These T cell receptor beta chains were read from a single sample in a study of T cell repertoires in cytomegalovirus infection. These receptors have no known antigen. Via MiXCR, TCRdb re-called the reads, giving one row per CDR3 protein. Of around 570,000 distinct CDR3 sequences listed, approximately 40% are singletons. Here the sequenced sample was cultured PBMCs, taken from culture after CMV antigen stimulation. The source of these receptors is a human donor in good health (CMV status not recorded). Some clones in this sample may be carry-over from other donors' samples. Each CDR3 is given with its conserved first and last residue. The D gene is left open where the match is weak. Clone size is not always given. Where it is, it says once, few, many or a class for expanded clones.

d_gene	v_gene	abundance	j_gene	CDR3aa	CDR3nt
NA	TRBV2	few	TRBJ1-1	CASSYNPEDTEAFF	TGTGCCAGCAGTTATAACCCCGAGGACACTGAAGCTTTCTTT
NA	TRBV7-2	few	TRBJ2-5	CASSLAGPVKETQYF	TGTGCCAGCAGCTTAGCGGGACCCGTAAAAGAGACCCAGTACTTC
NA	TRBV7-8	NA	TRBJ2-7	CASSLRLGGHEQYF	TGTGCCAGCAGCTTACGGTTGGGGGGCCACGAGCAGTACTTC
TRBD1	TRBV4-3	NA	TRBJ2-1	CASSQDGQGGNNEQFF	TGCGCCAGCAGCCAAGACGGACAGGGGGGGAACAATGAGCAGTTCTTC
NA	TRBV11-2	few	TRBJ1-4	CASSLDPWGRVTNEKLFF	TGTGCCAGCAGCTTAGATCCGTGGGGGCGCGTTACTAATGAAAAACTGTTTTTT
NA	TRBV5-1	once	TRBJ1-1	CASRLGQGLTEAFF	TGCGCCAGCCGCCTCGGCCAGGGTTTGACTGAAGCTTTCTTT
TRBD2	TRBV20-1	once	TRBJ2-3	CSAMIAGRGDTQYF	TGCAGTGCCATGATAGCGGGAAGGGGAGATACGCAGTATTTT
NA	TRBV7-2	many	TRBJ1-3	CASSLAYETDSGNTIYF	TGTGCCAGCAGCTTAGCCTACGAGACTGACTCTGGAAACACCATATATTTT
NA	TRBV20-1	NA	TRBJ1-2	CSAREGPTANYGYTF	TGCAGTGCTAGAGAGGGCCCCACAGCTAACTATGGCTACACCTTC
NA	TRBV7-6	NA	TRBJ1-3	CATWEGTGPDGNTIYF	TGTGCCACCTGGGAAGGAACAGGGCCGGATGGAAACACCATATATTTT
NA	TRBV2	NA	TRBJ1-6	CASSVNGPNSPLHF	TGTGCCAGCAGTGTGAACGGCCCAAATTCACCCCTCCACTTT
NA	TRBV12-3/TRBV12-4	NA	TRBJ1-2	CASALGGGGYTF	TGTGCCAGCGCCTTGGGGGGTGGTGGCTACACCTTC
TRBD2	TRBV7-2	many	TRBJ2-7	CASSPRGLASYEQYF	TGTGCCAGCAGCCCACGGGGACTAGCGAGCTACGAGCAGTACTTC
NA	TRBV27	NA	TRBJ2-3	CASSLFPGNADTQYF	TGTGCCAGCAGTTTATTCCCAGGAAACGCAGATACGCAGTATTTT
NA	TRBV12-3/TRBV12-4	NA	TRBJ1-2	CASSQLLGLYGYTF	TGTGCCAGCAGCCAGCTGTTGGGCTTGTATGGCTACACCTTC
NA	TRBV7-2	many	TRBJ2-3	CASSLQQTTDTQYF	TGTGCCAGCAGCTTACAACAGACCACAGATACGCAGTATTTT
TRBD2	TRBV4-2	once	TRBJ2-1	CASSQEGSGRDEQFF	TGTGCCAGCAGCCAAGAGGGGAGCGGGAGGGATGAGCAGTTCTTC
TRBD1	TRBV7-2	NA	TRBJ1-1	CASSPDRGRIEAFF	TGTGCCAGCAGCCCGGACAGGGGTAGAATTGAAGCTTTCTTT
NA	TRBV18	NA	TRBJ1-2	CASSPLAGPTNYGYTF	TGTGCCAGCTCACCACTTGCCGGACCGACGAACTATGGCTACACCTTC
TRBD1	TRBV12-3/TRBV12-4	few	TRBJ1-5	CASRQGARVGQPQHF	TGTGCCAGTAGACAGGGGGCGCGGGTCGGGCAGCCCCAGCATTTT
NA	TRBV6-6	NA	TRBJ2-4	CASRVGRRLTDIQYF	TGTGCCAGCAGGGTGGGACGGCGGTTAACCGACATTCAGTACTTC
TRBD2	TRBV5-6	NA	TRBJ2-2	CASSMGLAGARTGELFF	TGTGCCAGCAGCATGGGACTAGCGGGAGCGAGAACCGGGGAGCTGTTTTTT
NA	TRBV6-8	NA	TRBJ2-6	CATARVRIDGANVLTF	TGTGCCACCGCCCGGGTTCGGATAGATGGGGCCAACGTCCTGACTTTC
TRBD2	TRBV6-5	few	TRBJ2-5	CASNRLAQQETQYF	TGTGCCAGCAATAGACTAGCGCAACAAGAGACCCAGTACTTC
NA	TRBV19	NA	TRBJ1-5	CASSHRGAGGAQHF	TGTGCCAGTAGCCATCGGGGGGCCGGGGGAGCCCAGCATTTT
NA	TRBV28	once	TRBJ2-7	CASSFRGSPFEQYF	TGTGCCAGCAGTTTTCGAGGGTCCCCGTTCGAGCAGTACTTC
TRBD2	TRBV29-1	few	TRBJ2-1	CSVDSSSGSFGEQFF	TGCAGCGTTGACTCCTCTAGCGGGAGTTTTGGTGAGCAGTTCTTC
TRBD2	TRBV12-3/TRBV12-4	few	TRBJ2-5	CASTGGGAMGTQYF	TGTGCCAGCACGGGCGGGGGGGCGATGGGGACCCAGTACTTC
NA	TRBV6-2/TRBV6-3	NA	TRBJ2-5	CASQPLQDSQETQYF	TGTGCCAGCCAACCGCTCCAGGACAGTCAAGAGACCCAGTACTTC